Below, 15 T cell receptor beta chains from the same sample are listed, as sequenced in a study of T cell repertoires in cytomegalovirus infection. TCRdb itself ran the reads through MiXCR, one entry per CDR3 protein. The data contain about 89,000 distinct CDR3 sequences, around 28% of them seen just once; the ten biggest clones take up about three quarters. No antigen has been assigned to these receptors. This specimen consisted of CD8+ T cells from cultured PBMCs, obtained from culture after CMV antigen stimulation. These receptors were obtained from a human donor in good health (CMV status not recorded). Some clones in this sample may be carry-over from other donors' samples.

This chain joins TRBV29-1 and TRBJ2-1, with TRBD1 matching 7 bases. V gave up 6 bases and J gave up 4 bases; unmatched junction bases: 6. Germline V gene data show CDR1 as SQVTM and CDR2 as ANQGSEA. The CDR3 has 13 amino acids. The CDR3 is CSVAQGFYNEQFF. CDR3 DNA sequence: TGCAGCGTAGCACAGGGGTTTTACAATGAGCAGTTCTTC.

This clonotype was observed once. The rearrangement uses TRBV20-1 and TRBJ2-1; TRBD2 matches 15 bases. Looked up from germline, CDR1 is DFQATT and CDR2 is SNEGSKA (reference sequence). V was pared by 5 bases and J by 3 bases, with 8 bases of the junction left unmatched. The CDR3 has 17 residues. The CDR3 coding sequence is TGCAGTGCTGACGGGACTAGCGGGGGGAGGGGCTACAATGAGCAGTTCTTC. Its translation: CSADGTSGGRGYNEQFF.

This clonotype was detected many times. The J gene is TRBJ2-1, the V gene TRBV6-5, with a tentative D call TRBD1 (6 bases). This CDR3 comprises 16 residues. Per germline, CDR1 MNHEY and CDR2 SVGAGI. Trimming stripped 3 bases from V and 2 bases from J, with 14 bases between. The CDR3 protein is CASSYSSGVTYNEQFF. CDR3 DNA: TGTGCCAGCAGTTATTCGTCAGGGGTGACCTACAATGAGCAGTTCTTC.

This chain links TRBV28 with TRBJ1-1; no clear D gene. Germline V gene data show CDR1 as MDHEN and CDR2 as SYDVKM. This CDR3 has 15 amino acids. Trimming removed 5 bases at V and 4 bases at J, with 17 bases between. The DNA for the CDR3 is TGTGCCAGCAGTCCTCCTGACATCCTCCGCACTGAAGCTTTCTTT. It yields the protein CASSPPDILRTEAFF.

The chain recombines TRBV7-9 with TRBJ2-7; 7 positions agree with TRBD1. CDR1 is SEHNR, CDR2 FQNEAQ, per germline (reference sequence). This CDR3 has 12 residues. J was trimmed by 6 bases and V by 3 bases; bases with no gene match: 2. The CDR3 here is CASSLTGTEQYF. The CDR3 region has the DNA TGTGCCAGCAGCTTGACAGGGACCGAGCAGTACTTC.

Only a few counts were recorded for this clonotype. The chain has TRBV12-5 and TRBJ1-1; D not certain. This CDR3 has 12 residues. V was pared by 7 bases and J by 0 bases, with 6 bases between. From germline, CDR1 is LGHNT and CDR2 FRNRAP. The CDR3 loop is CASALMNTEAFF. The DNA of the CDR3 is TGTGCTAGTGCCCTGATGAACACTGAAGCTTTCTTT.

This clonotype came up once. This chain links TRBV6-5 with TRBJ2-1, with 11 bases aligning to TRBD2. The V gene end was trimmed by 4 bases and the J gene end by 9 bases; junction bases not matched to a gene: 5. The CDR3 extends over 14 amino acids. The germline V gene has CDR1 MNHEY and CDR2 SVGAGI. The chain's CDR3 is CASSWSSGGGEQFF. Here the CDR3 DNA reads TGTGCCAGCAGTTGGAGTAGCGGGGGGGGTGAGCAGTTCTTC.

This clonotype showed up many times. This chain connects TRBV14 to TRBJ1-6, with TRBD1 identical over 9 bases. The ends lost 5 bases at V and 10 bases at J; junction bases unmatched: 6. The CDR3 extends over 14 amino acids. Germline loops: CDR1 SGHDN, CDR2 FVKESK. The CDR3 DNA reads as TGTGCCAGCAGCGAGACAGGGGGGAGCTCACCCCTCCACTTT. It encodes CASSETGGSSPLHF. Full variable domain (remainder filled in from reference TRBV14 and TRBJ1-6): EAGVTQFPSHSVIEKGQTVTLRCDPISGHDNLYWYRRVMGKEIKFLLHFVKESKQDESGMPNNRFLAERTGGTYSTLKVQPAELEDSGVYFCASSETGGSSPLHFGNGTRLTVT.

This rearrangement joins TRBV7-9 to TRBJ2-3; D gene unclear. Germline V CDR1 and CDR2: SEHNR, FQNEAQ (reference sequence). The V end lost 2 bases, the J end lost 0 bases, and 6 bases lay between the germline ends. This CDR3 has 14 amino acids. CDR3 coding DNA: TGTGCCAGCAGCTTAAATCCTAGCACAGATACGCAGTATTTT. It translates to CASSLNPSTDTQYF.

In its sample, this clonotype was seen a few times. The chain has TRBV25-1 and TRBJ2-2; D gene ambiguous. V was clipped by 1 base and J by 8 bases, with 8 bases between them. Germline V gene sequence: CDR1 MGHDK, CDR2 SYGVNS. The CDR3 has 13 amino acids. The CDR3 nucleotides read TGTGCCAGCAGTGAATCCCTCTCTGGGGAGCTGTTTTTT. Amino acids: CASSESLSGELFF.

This clonotype was observed many times. The chain is built from TRBV12-3 or TRBV12-4 and TRBJ2-1; no firm D call. This CDR3 spans 14 amino acids. V dropped 5 bases and J dropped 5 bases, with 13 bases sitting between them. CDR3 DNA: TGTGCCAGCAGTAGGGTGGGCTTGAACAATGAGCAGTTCTTC. Protein sequence: CASSRVGLNNEQFF.

This clonotype has a count of ten or more. The J gene is TRBJ1-5, the V gene TRBV7-8; 9 bases fit TRBD1. The CDR3 length is 16 residues. Germline V lookup: CDR1 SGHVS, CDR2 FQNEAQ. V gave up 4 bases and J gave up 7 bases; unmatched junction bases: 11. CDR3 sequence reads: CASSYGQGNVYQPQHF. The CDR3 DNA follows: TGTGCCAGCAGCTACGGACAGGGGAATGTTTACCAGCCCCAGCATTTT.

This clonotype has at least ten counts. The chain couples TRBV7-2 to TRBJ1-1; D is uncertain. Trimming shortened V by 0 bases and J by 3 bases, and 17 bases separated the two germline ends. CDR3 size: 17 residues. Per germline, CDR1 SGHTA and CDR2 FQGNSA. The CDR3 is CASSLAPFQALDTEAFF. CDR3 in DNA: TGTGCCAGCAGCTTAGCGCCGTTTCAGGCCTTGGACACTGAAGCTTTCTTT.

This chain links TRBV2 with TRBJ1-1; no firm D call. This CDR3 spans 14 amino acids. Trimming removed 0 bases at V and 11 bases at J, with 16 bases between. Germline CDR1 and CDR2: SNHLY and FYNNEI. CDR3 loop: CASSEALSRWNAFF. In DNA form, the CDR3 reads TGTGCCAGCAGTGAAGCGCTTAGTAGGTGGAATGCTTTCTTT.

V gene TRBV7-2 combines with J gene TRBJ2-2; D not resolved. Germline V lookup: CDR1 SGHTA, CDR2 FQGNSA. The CDR3 has 16 residues. Trimming pared 5 bases from V and 6 bases from J, leaving 19 bases between. As DNA, the CDR3 is TGTGCCAGCAGCCACGCGGACCTCCTGATGGCCGGGGAGCTGTTTTTT. It specifies CASSHADLLMAGELFF.